These 8 T cell receptor beta chains share one sample of origin, sequenced in a study of cytomegalovirus exposure and HLA in healthy donors. The PCR used 60 Vbeta and 13 Jbeta primers. Only in-frame clones appear in the TCRdb table, and some are missing; sequencing was by immunoSEQ multiplex PCR. The sample shows roughly 110,000 clones, around three quarters of them seen only once. Sequencing was done on a sample of PBMCs. The receptors stem from a male donor in good health and CMV-seronegative.

This clone was seen a handful of times. J is TRBJ1-2 and V is TRBV18; possible D gene TRBD1, 5 bases. Germline CDR1 KGHSH, CDR2 LQKENI. With 6 bases removed from V and 0 bases from J, the gap between germline ends came to 8 bases. CDR3 length: 13 amino acids. CDR3 in DNA: TGTGCCAGCTCCACGGGGGCTAACTATGGCTACACCTTC. This sequence encodes CASSTGANYGYTF.

A note on this clone: The junction departs from the called germline gene at one end, perhaps through a read error. This chain links TRBV29-1 with TRBJ2-7; no firm D call. Looked up from germline, CDR1 is SQVTM and CDR2 is ANQGSEA. CDR3 length: 12 residues. The CDR3 is CSVLRGTYEQCF. The DNA of the CDR3 is TGCAGCGTTCTTCGCGGTACCTACGAGCAGTGCTTC.

This chain uses TRBV5-1 with TRBJ2-3; 9 positions match TRBD2. V gave up 3 bases and J gave up 3 bases; unmatched junction bases: 5. The CDR3 length is 15 residues. Germline lookup yields CDR1 SGHRS and CDR2 YFSETQ. The chain's CDR3 is CASSYSGRATDTQYF. CDR3 DNA sequence: TGCGCCAGCAGCTATAGCGGGAGAGCAACAGATACGCAGTATTTT.

This chain links TRBV7-9 with TRBJ2-7; TRBD1 aligns across 10 bases. The CDR3 extends over 13 amino acids. V was pared by 6 bases and J by 3 bases, with 2 bases of the junction left unmatched. Germline V CDR1 and CDR2: SEHNR, FQNEAQ (reference sequence). The CDR3 region is CASRGQGLYEQYF. CDR3 sequence (DNA): TGTGCCAGCAGGGGACAGGGGCTCTACGAGCAGTACTTC. The full variable domain, rest sourced from reference TRBV7-9 and TRBJ2-7, is DTGVSQNPRHKITKRGQNVTFRCDPISEHNRLYWYRQTLGQGPEFLTYFQNEAQLEKSRLLSDRFSAERPKGSFSTLEIQRTEQGDSAMYLCASRGQGLYEQYFGPGTRLTVT.

The chain joins TRBV11-2 to TRBJ2-3; 13 nucleotides line up with TRBD2. The germline CDR1 and CDR2 sequences are SGHAT and FQNNGV. V lost 4 bases, J lost 6 bases, and 10 bases stayed unmatched. The CDR3 runs to 17 residues. The CDR3 loop reads CASSSQLAGGPRDTQYF. The CDR3 bases are TGTGCCAGCAGCTCCCAACTAGCGGGAGGGCCCCGGGATACGCAGTATTTT.

CDR3 region: CASRAGATVYQPQHF. DNA of the CDR3: TGTGCCAGCAGAGCTGGGGCGACAGTCTATCAGCCCCAGCATTTT. The chain couples TRBV27 to TRBJ1-5; D might be TRBD1 (5 bases). CDR3 length: 15 residues. The V gene's germline CDR1 is MNHEY and CDR2 SMNVEV (reference sequence). V lost 6 bases to trimming and J lost 5 bases, with 17 bases between them.

This clone has only one observation. This chain links TRBV11-3 with TRBJ2-7, with D possibly TRBD2 on 6 matching bases. V gave up 7 bases and J gave up 0 bases, with 25 bases separating them. The CDR3 is 18 amino acids. Germline CDR1 reads SGHNT; CDR2 reads YENEEA. CDR3 region: CASNLGRDGGASSYEQYF. In nucleotides, the CDR3 is TGTGCCAGCAACTTGGGGCGGGATGGCGGGGCCAGCTCCTACGAGCAGTACTTC.

This chain joins TRBV10-1 and TRBJ2-3; D not certain. CDR1 WNHNN and CDR2 SYGVQD come from the germline V gene (reference sequence). V was trimmed by 3 bases and J by 1 base, leaving 8 bases between them. This CDR3 contains 14 residues. CDR3 DNA sequence: TGCGCCAGCAGTGATAGCCTCGGCACAGATACGCAGTATTTT. This sequence encodes CASSDSLGTDTQYF.